Below, 8 T cell receptor beta chains from the same sample are listed, as sequenced in a study of Ad26.COV2.S vaccination and SARS-CoV-2 variants. The data were produced by immunoSEQ multiplex PCR, yet TCRdb's version contains in-frame clones alone and is incomplete. The sample includes hundreds of thousands of clones, 70% to 90% of them seen just once. Treatment here: roughly 19 received Ad26.COV2.S at low or high dose, single or two shots; 5 received placebo; per-sample allocation not given. The study sampled participants on day 63 after the first vaccine or placebo injection. The specimen comprised peripheral blood, sampled in a trial of Ad26.COV2.S vaccine versus placebo. The source of these receptors is a person between 18 and 65 years old who received the Ad26.COV2.S COVID-19 vaccine or a placebo.

This chain connects TRBV10-1 to TRBJ1-5, with 7 bases identical to TRBD1. V shed 8 bases, J shed 0 bases, and the junction held 16 bases outside the gene matches. Germline V CDR1 and CDR2: WNHNN, SYGVQD (reference sequence). The CDR3 consists of 18 residues. The CDR3 reads CASHRTGLLGDSNQPQHF. CDR3 DNA: TGCGCCAGCCACAGGACAGGCTTACTAGGCGATAGCAATCAGCCCCAGCATTTT.

This clone was detected only a few times. The chain is built from TRBV3-1 (or the pseudogene TRBV3-2) and TRBJ2-6; a possible D gene is TRBD2 (6 bases). V was cut by 0 bases and J by 2 bases, with 8 bases left in between. The CDR3 runs 16 residues. The germline V gene has CDR1 LGHDT and CDR2 YNNKEL (reference sequence). DNA of the CDR3: TGTGCCAGCAGCCAAGATTGGGGGGCTGGGGCCAACGTCCTGACTTTC. It specifies CASSQDWGAGANVLTF.

This rearrangement joins TRBV7-2 to TRBJ2-2, with D uncertain. Trimming pared 5 bases from V and 7 bases from J, leaving 11 bases between. Germline values: CDR1 SGHTA, CDR2 FQGNSA. The CDR3 extends over 13 amino acids. The CDR3 spells CASSPYLFGELFF. CDR3 nucleotide sequence: TGTGCCAGCAGCCCCTACCTGTTCGGGGAGCTGTTTTTT.

This clone came up once. The rearrangement links TRBV13 to TRBJ2-7, with 8 bases identical to TRBD2. Trimming removed 1 base from V and 4 bases from J; junction bases left unmatched: 6. The CDR3 sequence is 15 residues long. CDR1 PRHDT and CDR2 FYEKMQ come from the germline V gene (reference sequence). The CDR3 protein is CASSLDSSGEYEQYF. The CDR3 bases are TGTGCCAGCAGCTTAGATAGTAGCGGGGAGTACGAGCAGTACTTC.

The rearrangement uses TRBV15 and TRBJ2-2; possibly TRBD1 for D (5 bases). The V end was cut by 1 base, the J end by 4 bases, with 13 bases between. The CDR3 totals 16 residues. Germline CDR1 and CDR2: LNHNV and YYDKDF (reference sequence). In nucleotides, the CDR3 is TGTGCCACCAGCAGAGCCAGGGCGTCGGCCACCGGGGAGCTGTTTTTT. This encodes CATSRARASATGELFF.

A few counts support this clone. V usage is TRBV29-1 and J usage is TRBJ1-5; 8 nucleotides line up with TRBD1. In germline, CDR1 is SQVTM, CDR2 ANQGSEA. Trimming removed 4 bases from V and 6 bases from J; junction bases left unmatched: 2. The CDR3 length is 12 residues. CDR3 residues: CSVVTGGQPQHF. Written as DNA, the CDR3 is TGCAGCGTTGTAACAGGGGGTCAGCCCCAGCATTTT.

This clone was seen once. The chain joins TRBV5-1 to TRBJ2-7; D tentatively reads TRBD1 or TRBD2 (5 bases each). V lost 4 bases and J 9 bases, leaving 17 bases between the germline ends. Germline assignment: CDR1 SGHRS and CDR2 YFSETQ. The CDR3 has 13 residues. CDR3 sequence reads: CASSIAGTPRQYF. The DNA of the CDR3 is TGCGCCAGCAGCATAGCCGGGACCCCGAGGCAGTACTTC.

This clone was recorded only once. J is TRBJ1-1 and V is TRBV18; 10 nucleotides align to TRBD1. The CDR3 has 16 residues. Germline CDR1 reads KGHSH; CDR2 reads LQKENI. Losses at the gene ends were 4 bases for V and 4 bases for J; bases not matched to a gene: 9. CDR3 region: CASSRSGTGATTEAFF. The CDR3 region has the DNA TGTGCCAGCTCACGGTCCGGGACAGGGGCGACCACTGAAGCTTTCTTT.